This TCR beta chain was documented in a study of Ad26.COV2.S vaccination and SARS-CoV-2 variants (dated by TCRdb to the early 2020s). Context from the whole study: Vaccine-arm donors were drawn from COV1001, a multicentre, randomized, double-blind, placebo-controlled phase I-IIa trial of Ad26.COV2.S in healthy adults. Dosing of Ad26.COV2.S was intramuscular, at either 5x10^10 or 1x10^11 viral particles, delivered as one shot or as two shots spaced 56 days apart. Sequencing of the TCRbeta repertoire served to evaluate the specificity and breadth of SARS-CoV-2-reactive T cell receptors following Ad26.COV2.S vaccination. A total of 32 samples were included in the TCR-sequenced set, comprising roughly 19 Ad26.COV2.S vaccine recipients, 5 placebo recipients and 8 SARS-CoV-2 convalescent individuals. Trial participants were randomized into five groups of five, in which low-dose or high-dose Ad26.COV2.S was given once or twice, or placebo was given on both occasions. Blinding of investigators to trial group allocation was maintained during experiments and outcome assessment.

Explained via the paper, the treatment or condition label denotes: around 19 received Ad26.COV2.S at low or high dose, single or two shots; about five received placebo; per-sample allocation not given. Repertoires of vaccine and placebo recipients were sequenced from samples collected on day 63 after the first injection. Cohort 1b enrolled roughly 25 adults aged 18-55 years at a single site in Boston, USA, between 29 July and 7 August 2020. Ad26.COV2.S consisted of a replication-incompetent adenovirus type 26 vector by which a prefusion-stabilized SARS-CoV-2 spike protein from the original Wuhan strain was expressed. Results and caveats for the whole study, not just this receptor: The study was not powered to compare responses between vaccine doses or regimens. According to the authors, total T cell responses may have been underestimated by the TCR breadth and depth analyses. Ad26.COV2.S recipients had higher spike-specific TCR breadth than placebo recipients (P = 0.0014). After vaccination, spike-specific CD8+ and CD4+ T cell responses were reported to show substantial breadth. Vaccine and placebo recipients had comparable non-spike TCR breadth, which fits with the vaccine containing only spike.

Reading from cysteine to phenylalanine, the CDR3 counts 15 amino acids. Only CDR3 DNA remains: 45 bases, in frame from the first base. Sequences LNHDA (CDR1) and SQIVND (CDR2) are obtained from the germline V gene (reference sequence). Trimming takes 1 base from V and 0 bases from J, and the germline ends sit 10 bases apart. Worth noting for this clone: Its antigen specificity is not known. No base qualities exist here, and no much larger clone lies one base off it.

TCRbeta CDR3 regions were sequenced with the immunoSEQ Assay. After extraction, genomic DNA underwent amplification by bias-controlled multiplex PCR, followed by high-throughput sequencing. The authors processed their data as follows. Collapsing and filtering of sequences were performed to quantify the absolute abundance of each unique TCRbeta CDR3 region. T cell fraction was estimated by normalizing TCRbeta template counts to usable DNA, which was measured by amplifying reference genes present in all nucleated cells. Repertoire TCRs were annotated as SARS-CoV-2-specific when V gene, CDR3 amino acid sequence and J gene were exactly matched to a known reactive TCR set. The reference SARS-CoV-2 TCR set was obtained from MIRA and was filtered for enrichment in COVID-19-positive ImmuneCODE repertoires, whereby public or cross-reactive TCRs were removed. Using the MIRA antigens, annotated TCRs were further analysed by specific ORF or by position within an ORF. Breadth was defined as annotated unique rearrangements over total unique productive rearrangements; depth was the summed frequency of those rearrangements. TCR breadth was compared between groups using two-sided Wilcoxon rank-sum tests. TCRdb re-hosts the immuneACCESS table, in-frame sequences only. Its copies lack some clones; in the studies checked, an unresolved V gene accounts for under half of them, and the cause for the rest is not known. V, J and clone size derive from that table, while D and trimming were established from the DNA sequence. The sample records fewer than 400,000 clones, about 86% of which are singletons. The top ten clonotypes cover roughly 1.9% of the sample.

The clonotype comes from a person between 18 and 60 years old who received the Ad26.COV2.S COVID-19 vaccine or a placebo. The sequencing used peripheral blood, collected in a trial of Ad26.COV2.S vaccine versus placebo. The V and J segments used are TRBV19 and TRBJ2-7, and TRBD2 may be the D gene, going by 6 matching bases. The encoded CDR3 is CASSIAGLNSYEQYF. The DNA reads as follows: TGTGCCAGTAGTATAGCCGGACTAAACTCCTACGAGCAGTACTTC.